This passage covers 31 T cell receptor beta chains from one sample sequenced in a study of PD-1 blockade in mismatch repair-deficient tumors. The sample's time point: 10-day in vitro stimulation with candidate neoantigen peptide 6. Generated by immunoSEQ multiplex PCR, the TCRdb table keeps only in-frame clones and is missing some. Counted here are roughly 14,000 clones, about 88% occurring once; the ten biggest clones make up about 4.6%. These receptors have no identified antigens. This specimen consisted of cells cultured in vitro, obtained from a patient treated with pembrolizumab. These TCRs come from an adult with mismatch repair-deficient cancer.

This sequence joins TRBV19 and TRBJ1-4, with D uncertain. The V and J ends lost 1 base and 8 bases respectively, with 17 bases between them. Germline CDR1 and CDR2: LNHDA and SQIVND (reference sequence). The CDR3 has 16 residues. As DNA, the CDR3 is TGTGCCAGTAGTATAGCGATTGTTGGCCGAGGGGAAAAACTGTTTTTT. As protein: CASSIAIVGRGEKLFF.

The chain recombines TRBV28 with TRBJ1-3, with D tentatively TRBD1 (6 bases). Trimming removed 7 bases from V and 6 bases from J, with 13 bases in between. The V gene's germline CDR1 is MDHEN and CDR2 SYDVKM. This CDR3 spans 13 amino acids. CDR3 sequence reads: CASTQGNKNTIYF. The CDR3 region has the DNA TGTGCCAGCACCCAGGGGAACAAAAACACCATATATTTT.

This rearrangement joins TRBV29-1 to TRBJ1-1; possible D gene TRBD1, 6 bases. Per germline, CDR1 SQVTM and CDR2 ANQGSEA. The V gene lost 7 bases and the J gene lost 0 bases, with 9 bases spanning the gap. This CDR3 contains 12 residues. The CDR3 sequence: CSADSMNTEAFF. Written as DNA, the CDR3 is TGCAGCGCGGACAGCATGAACACTGAAGCTTTCTTT.

The chain uses TRBV6-6 and TRBJ2-1, with D uncertain. This CDR3 region has 11 residues. From germline, CDR1 is MNHNY and CDR2 SVGAGI (reference sequence). V was trimmed by 4 bases and J by 9 bases, leaving 7 bases between them. CDR3 DNA sequence: TGTGCCAGCAGTTTTGATGTTGAGCAGTTCTTC. Translation gives CASSFDVEQFF.

This clone has a single count. The CDR3 protein is CATTASRGTDTQYF. The CDR3, as DNA: TGCGCCACCACAGCTTCCAGGGGCACAGATACGCAGTATTTT. V is TRBV4-1 and J is TRBJ2-3; D may be TRBD1 (5 bases). The V end was cut by 10 bases, the J end by 1 base, with 15 bases between. CDR3 length: 14 amino acids. Germline V lookup: CDR1 MGHRA, CDR2 YSYEKL.

In its sample, this clone ranks as large. The CDR3 DNA reads as TGTGCCAGCAGCCAGGGGACAGGGTTCGACGAGCAGTACTTC. Translated: CASSQGTGFDEQYF. The rearrangement joins TRBV9 to TRBJ2-7, with 9 bases aligning to TRBD1. This CDR3 contains 14 residues. The V segment lost 4 bases and the J segment 5 bases; nucleotides outside the gene matches: 7. Germline V gives CDR1 SGDLS, CDR2 YYNGEE.

The rearrangement joins TRBV5-1 to TRBJ2-1, with D possibly TRBD1 on 6 matching bases. In germline, CDR1 is SGHRS, CDR2 YFSETQ. The CDR3 has 14 amino acids. Trimming left V 0 bases short and J 5 bases short, with 9 bases between. CDR3 loop: CASSLGGPHNEQFF. DNA for the CDR3: TGCGCCAGCAGCTTGGGGGGGCCCCACAATGAGCAGTTCTTC.

The chain combines TRBV21-1 with TRBJ2-1; the D call of TRBD2 is as the table states it, not checked on the DNA. TRBV21-1 is an annotated pseudogene. The CDR3 is 17 residues long. The CDR3 loop is CASSKGRGTSGFNEQFF. For the CDR3, the DNA is TGTGCCAGCAGCAAAGGACGGGGGACTAGCGGGTTCAATGAGCAGTTCTTC.

The chain uses TRBV7-9 and TRBJ2-1; 10 bases are shared with TRBD2. The germline CDR1 and CDR2 sequences are SEHNR and FQNEAQ (reference sequence). This CDR3 has 16 amino acids. J gave up 3 bases and V 2 bases, and 4 bases lay outside the gene matches. The CDR3 protein is CASSLNLAGVYNEQFF. The CDR3 nucleotides read TGTGCCAGCAGCTTAAACCTAGCGGGAGTCTACAATGAGCAGTTCTTC.

This chain uses TRBV5-1 with TRBJ1-6; TRBD1 aligns across 10 bases. Losses at the gene ends were 4 bases for V and 3 bases for J; bases not matched to a gene: 10. CDR3 size: 18 residues. Germline V lookup: CDR1 SGHRS, CDR2 YFSETQ. The CDR3 sequence: CASSTGQGTPLYNSPLHF. CDR3 in DNA: TGCGCCAGCAGCACGGGACAGGGGACGCCCCTCTATAATTCACCCCTCCACTTT.

The gene calls are TRBV9 and TRBJ2-5, with 8 bases fitting TRBD1. CDR3 length equals 14 residues. V lost 5 bases, J lost 5 bases, and 8 bases stayed unmatched. From germline, CDR1 is SGDLS and CDR2 YYNGEE. In nucleotides, the CDR3 is TGTGCCAGCAGTCGGAGACAGGGGAAGGAGACCCAGTACTTC. It codes for CASSRRQGKETQYF.

The CDR3 spells CASSSRGTNSGANVLTF. CDR3 coding DNA: TGTGCCAGCAGCTCTAGGGGGACTAACTCTGGGGCCAACGTCCTGACTTTC. This chain connects TRBV7-3 to TRBJ2-6, with D possibly being TRBD2 (7 bases). This CDR3 contains 17 residues. Trimming pared 4 bases from V and 0 bases from J, leaving 13 bases between. The germline V gene has CDR1 SGHTA and CDR2 FQGTGA.

The V call is TRBV25-1, the J call TRBJ1-1, with D maybe TRBD1 (6 bases). The CDR3 runs to 15 residues. Trimming cost V 4 bases and J 3 bases, with 15 bases left between them. The germline V gene has CDR1 MGHDK and CDR2 SYGVNS. The CDR3 region has the DNA TGTGCCAGCAGTGGATTTCAACAGGGTGACACTGAAGCTTTCTTT. Translating it yields CASSGFQQGDTEAFF.

This clone was seen more than once but under ten times. The rearrangement links TRBV30 to TRBJ2-3; unclear D gene. The V gene's germline CDR1 is GTSNPN and CDR2 SVGIG (reference sequence). This CDR3 region has 11 residues. V was cut by 2 bases and J by 6 bases, with 6 bases left in between. In DNA form, the CDR3 reads TGTGCCTGGAGTCGTAAGGATACGCAGTATTTT. This translates into CAWSRKDTQYF.

This chain uses TRBV10-3 with TRBJ2-5; possible D gene TRBD1, 5 bases. CDR3 length: 13 residues. V was clipped by 4 bases and J by 5 bases, with 11 bases between them. CDR1 and CDR2 from the germline V gene are ENHRY and SYGVKD. As DNA, the CDR3 is TGTGCCATCAGTGCCCCCCAGGGTGAGACCCAGTACTTC. Amino acids: CAISAPQGETQYF.

The genes are TRBV11-2 and TRBJ2-5; D unresolved. V lost 2 bases and J 1 base, leaving 8 bases between the germline ends. From germline, CDR1 is SGHAT and CDR2 FQNNGV. This CDR3 comprises 14 residues. This chain's CDR3 is CASSLSPLQETQYF. The CDR3 DNA follows: TGTGCCAGCAGCTTAAGTCCACTCCAAGAGACCCAGTACTTC.

V usage is TRBV7-9 and J usage is TRBJ2-1, with 9 bases that match TRBD2. This CDR3 is built from 17 residues. The ends lost 5 bases at V and 3 bases at J; junction bases unmatched: 11. Germline V gene data show CDR1 as SEHNR and CDR2 as FQNEAQ (reference sequence). The CDR3 reads CASSPSVGSGGYNEQFF. CDR3 in DNA: TGTGCCAGCAGCCCCTCGGTGGGTAGCGGGGGCTACAATGAGCAGTTCTTC.

The sample holds a few counts of this clone. This chain joins TRBV27 and TRBJ2-1; the D gene is possibly TRBD2 (5 bases). The germline gives CDR1 MNHEY, CDR2 SMNVEV (reference sequence). V lost 3 bases and J lost 10, with 19 bases in between. The CDR3 length is 15 residues. The CDR3 protein is CASSFSLGAGREQFF. In DNA, the CDR3 is TGTGCCAGCAGTTTCAGCCTGGGAGCCGGCAGGGAGCAGTTCTTC.

V is TRBV6-4 and J is TRBJ1-6, with D possibly matching TRBD1 (5 bases). Germline CDR1 MRHNA, CDR2 SNTAGT. The CDR3 length is 16 residues. The ends were cut back, 4 bases at V and 8 bases at J, with 18 bases in the middle. The chain's CDR3 is CASSAGTTGPHSPLHF. DNA of the CDR3: TGTGCCAGCAGTGCCGGGACCACTGGGCCTCATTCACCCCTCCACTTT.

The chain combines TRBV2 with TRBJ2-1; D gene ambiguous. Trimming removed 6 bases from V and 8 bases from J, with 8 bases in between. The CDR3 sequence is 11 residues long. CDR1 is SNHLY, CDR2 FYNNEI, per germline. The CDR3 coding sequence is TGTGCCAGCAGGGCGTCTTATGAGCAGTTCTTC. Translation gives CASRASYEQFF.

V usage is TRBV2 and J usage is TRBJ2-5, with unresolved D. CDR3 length: 12 residues. V was cut by 3 bases and J by 5 bases, with 7 bases left in between. In germline, CDR1 is SNHLY, CDR2 FYNNEI. Written as DNA, the CDR3 is TGTGCCAGCAGTGATTCATATGAGACCCAGTACTTC. Translation gives CASSDSYETQYF.

The chain is built from TRBV5-1 and TRBJ1-2, with D hard to call. The germline V and J ends were trimmed by 0 bases and 4 bases, with 7 bases remaining between them. There are 13 residues in the CDR3. The V gene's germline CDR1 is SGHRS and CDR2 YFSETQ. CDR3: CASSLGGVYGYTF. The CDR3 nucleotides read TGCGCCAGCAGCTTGGGCGGGGTCTATGGCTACACCTTC.

The chain links TRBV5-1 to TRBJ2-1; D uncertain. V was trimmed by 0 bases and J by 4 bases, leaving 8 bases between them. The CDR3 loop spans 14 amino acids. The germline V gene encodes CDR1 SGHRS and CDR2 YFSETQ. CDR3 sequence reads: CASSLGSDYNEQFF. The CDR3 nucleotides are TGCGCCAGCAGCTTGGGATCAGATTACAATGAGCAGTTCTTC.

The rearrangement uses TRBV7-7 and TRBJ2-4; TRBD2 might be the D (6 bases). Germline-derived CDR1 and CDR2 are SSHAT and FNYEAQ (reference sequence). CDR3 length: 14 residues. V shed 9 bases and J shed 1 base, with 13 bases lying between them. The DNA of the CDR3 is TGTGCCAGTTTATGGGGGAGGGCCAAAAACATTCAGTACTTC. Translating it yields CASLWGRAKNIQYF.

This chain links TRBV15 with TRBJ2-4; D might be TRBD1 (6 bases). Germline CDR1 LNHNV, CDR2 YYDKDF (reference sequence). V gave up 1 base and J gave up 0 bases, with 7 bases separating them. The CDR3 is 15 residues long. The CDR3 DNA reads TGTGCCACCAGCAGAGGGACAGAAGCCAAAAACATTCAGTACTTC. Protein: CATSRGTEAKNIQYF.

The chain uses TRBV4-1 and TRBJ2-2, with TRBD2 as a possible D gene (5 bases). V gave up 1 base and J gave up 4 bases, with 16 bases separating them. Germline CDR1 is MGHRA and CDR2 is YSYEKL. The CDR3 consists of 17 residues. The CDR3 nucleotides read TGCGCCAGCAGCCAAGGTCCACTAGGAGGTGTCACCGGGGAGCTGTTTTTT. Amino acids: CASSQGPLGGVTGELFF.

This chain connects TRBV4-1 to TRBJ1-4; no clear D gene. Between the trimmed V and J ends, which lost 4 bases and 4 bases, there was a span of 13 bases. Germline V gives CDR1 MGHRA, CDR2 YSYEKL. CDR3 length: 15 residues. In DNA, the CDR3 is TGCGCCAGCAGCCGGGGTCACAGCTATAATGAAAAACTGTTTTTT. Its protein product is CASSRGHSYNEKLFF.

The chain carries TRBV19 and TRBJ1-5; TRBD1 might be the D (5 bases). Germline lookup yields CDR1 LNHDA and CDR2 SQIVND (reference sequence). V was cut by 5 bases and J by 6 bases, with 26 bases left in between. The CDR3 is 18 amino acids. The chain's CDR3 is CASSLSGTAFGVGQPQHF. The CDR3 DNA sequence: TGTGCCAGTAGTTTGTCCGGGACGGCCTTTGGGGTGGGTCAGCCCCAGCATTTT.

The rearrangement links TRBV30 to TRBJ1-4; possible D gene TRBD1, 5 bases. CDR1 and CDR2 (germline): GTSNPN, SVGIG (reference sequence). Trimming shortened V by 0 bases and J by 7 bases, and 12 bases separated the two germline ends. The CDR3 sequence is 14 residues long. CDR3 amino acids: CAWSVSPRGEKLFF. CDR3 coding DNA: TGTGCCTGGAGTGTCTCCCCTAGGGGTGAAAAACTGTTTTTT.

V and J are TRBV5-1 and TRBJ2-2; the D gene is possibly TRBD2 (5 bases). Between the trimmed V and J ends, which lost 0 bases and 1 base, there was a span of 10 bases. The CDR3 has 16 amino acids. Looked up from germline, CDR1 is SGHRS and CDR2 is YFSETQ. The chain's CDR3 is CASSLVAGQNTGELFF. The CDR3, as DNA: TGCGCCAGCAGCTTGGTGGCGGGTCAGAACACCGGGGAGCTGTTTTTT.

This sequence joins TRBV7-3 and TRBJ2-1; 7 nucleotides align to TRBD2. V lost 1 base to trimming and J lost 7 bases; unmatched junction nucleotides: 10. This CDR3 spans 16 amino acids. From germline, CDR1 is SGHTA and CDR2 FQGTGA. The CDR3 loop reads CASSLNRGGRSNEQFF. The CDR3 coding sequence is TGTGCCAGCAGCTTAAACCGGGGCGGGAGATCGAATGAGCAGTTCTTC.